This T cell receptor beta chain is from a study of blood T cell repertoires in COVID-19. Study-level information: From the United States, Italy and Spain came samples of acute and convalescent COVID-19. T cells, B-cell-depleted T cells, or PBMCs supplied cDNA or gDNA.

This CDR3 comprises 14 residues. The V and J ends lost 2 bases and 8 bases respectively, with 15 bases between them. The V gene's germline CDR1 is SEHNR and CDR2 FQNEAQ (reference sequence). Authors' analysis steps: The authors estimated nucleated cell counts from reference gene primer amplification. Repertoires were generated with immunoSEQ multiplex PCR, while TCRdb's copy carries only in-frame clones and drops some. V, J and clone size are those of that table, while D and trimming were read from the DNA. Of about 230,000 clones listed, roughly 88% are singletons. The source is a man in his forties who had recovered from COVID-19. Sequencing used peripheral blood. The V call is TRBV7-9, the J call TRBJ1-2; tentatively, D is TRBD1 (6 bases). The CDR3 DNA reads TGTGCCAGCAGCTTACAGGGGCCCCTGGGCGGCTACACCTTC. Encoded protein: CASSLQGPLGGYTF.